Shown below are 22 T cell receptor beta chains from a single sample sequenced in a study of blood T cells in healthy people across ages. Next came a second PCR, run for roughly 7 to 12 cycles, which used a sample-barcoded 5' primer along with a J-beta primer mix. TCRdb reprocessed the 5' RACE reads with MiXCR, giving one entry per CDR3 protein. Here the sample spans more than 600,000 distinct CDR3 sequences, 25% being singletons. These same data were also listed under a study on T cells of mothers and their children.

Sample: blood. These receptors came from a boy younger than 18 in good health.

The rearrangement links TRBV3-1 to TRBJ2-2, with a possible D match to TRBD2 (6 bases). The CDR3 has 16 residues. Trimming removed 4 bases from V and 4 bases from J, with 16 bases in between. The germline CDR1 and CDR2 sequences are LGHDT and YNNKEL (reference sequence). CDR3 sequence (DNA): TGTGCCAGCAGCCCCCATGGGGAGGAGATCACCGGGGAGCTGTTTTTT. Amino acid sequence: CASSPHGEEITGELFF.

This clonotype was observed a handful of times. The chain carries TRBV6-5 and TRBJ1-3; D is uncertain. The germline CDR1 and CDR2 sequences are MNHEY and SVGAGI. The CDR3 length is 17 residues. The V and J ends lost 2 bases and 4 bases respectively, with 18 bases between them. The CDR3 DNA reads TGTGCCAGCAGTTACCAGCCACCGGACGAGACAGGAAACACCATATATTTT. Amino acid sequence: CASSYQPPDETGNTIYF.

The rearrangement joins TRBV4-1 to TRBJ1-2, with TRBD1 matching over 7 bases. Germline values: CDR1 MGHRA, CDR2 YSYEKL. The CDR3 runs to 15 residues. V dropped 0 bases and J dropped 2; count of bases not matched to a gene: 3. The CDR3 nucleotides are TGCGCCAGCAGCCAAGATCCACAGGGGAACTATGGCTACACCTTC. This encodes CASSQDPQGNYGYTF.

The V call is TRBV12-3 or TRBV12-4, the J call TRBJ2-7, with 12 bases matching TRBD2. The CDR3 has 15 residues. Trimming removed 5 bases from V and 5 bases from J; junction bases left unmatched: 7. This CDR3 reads CASSRLAGGRDEQYF. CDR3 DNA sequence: TGTGCCAGCAGTCGTCTAGCGGGGGGGCGCGACGAGCAGTACTTC.

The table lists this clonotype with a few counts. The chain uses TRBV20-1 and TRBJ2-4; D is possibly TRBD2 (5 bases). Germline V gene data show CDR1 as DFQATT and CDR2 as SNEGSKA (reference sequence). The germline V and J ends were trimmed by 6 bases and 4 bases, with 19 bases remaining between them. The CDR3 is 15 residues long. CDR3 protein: CSAQTAERIKNIQYF. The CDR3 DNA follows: TGCAGTGCGCAAACGGCGGAGCGGATAAAAAACATTCAGTACTTC.

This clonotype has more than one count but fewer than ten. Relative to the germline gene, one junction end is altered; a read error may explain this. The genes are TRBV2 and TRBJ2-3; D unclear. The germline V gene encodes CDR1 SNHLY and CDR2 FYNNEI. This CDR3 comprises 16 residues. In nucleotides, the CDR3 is TGTGCCAGCAGTGAACCCGGTTTAGGCGGCACAGATACGCGGTATTTT. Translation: CASSEPGLGGTDTRYF.

CDR3 region: CASSSTDGNQPQHF. The CDR3 region has the DNA TGTGCCAGCAGCTCGACAGACGGCAATCAGCCCCAGCATTTT. This chain joins TRBV7-9 and TRBJ1-5, with a tentative D call TRBD1 (5 bases). Looked up from germline, CDR1 is SEHNR and CDR2 is FQNEAQ (reference sequence). The V end lost 4 bases, the J end lost 2 bases, and 9 bases lay between the germline ends. The CDR3 runs to 14 residues.

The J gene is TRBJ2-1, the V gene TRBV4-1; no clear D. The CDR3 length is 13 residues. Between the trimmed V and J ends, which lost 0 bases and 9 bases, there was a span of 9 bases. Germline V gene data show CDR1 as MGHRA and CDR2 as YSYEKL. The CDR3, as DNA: TGCGCCAGCAGCCAAGATAATTCGAGTGAGCAGTTCTTC. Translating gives CASSQDNSSEQFF.

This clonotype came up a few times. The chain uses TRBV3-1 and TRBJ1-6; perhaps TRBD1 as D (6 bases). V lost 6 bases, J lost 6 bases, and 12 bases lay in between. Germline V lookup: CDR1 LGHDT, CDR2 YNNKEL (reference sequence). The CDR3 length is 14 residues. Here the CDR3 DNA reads TGTGCCAGCAGGGCAGGGGCAGGTAATTCACCCCTCCACTTT. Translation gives CASRAGAGNSPLHF.

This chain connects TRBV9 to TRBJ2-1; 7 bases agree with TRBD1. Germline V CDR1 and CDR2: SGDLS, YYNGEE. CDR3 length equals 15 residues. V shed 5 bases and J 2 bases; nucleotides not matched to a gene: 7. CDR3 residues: CASSSRDSPYNEQFF. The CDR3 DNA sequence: TGTGCCAGCAGTTCCCGGGACAGCCCCTACAATGAGCAGTTCTTC.

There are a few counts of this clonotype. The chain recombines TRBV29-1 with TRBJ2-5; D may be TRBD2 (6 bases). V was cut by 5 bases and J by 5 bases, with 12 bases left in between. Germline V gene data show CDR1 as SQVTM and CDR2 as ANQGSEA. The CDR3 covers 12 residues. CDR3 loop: CSVLEGLETQYF. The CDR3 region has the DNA TGCAGCGTTCTGGAGGGGTTGGAGACCCAGTACTTC.

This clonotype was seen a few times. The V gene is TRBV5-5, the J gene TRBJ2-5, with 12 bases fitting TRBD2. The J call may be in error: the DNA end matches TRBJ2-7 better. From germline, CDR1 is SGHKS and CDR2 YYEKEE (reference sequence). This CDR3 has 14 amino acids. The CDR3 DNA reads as TGTGCCAGCAGCATACTAGCGGGAGGCTACGAGCAGTACTTC. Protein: CASSILAGGYEQYF.

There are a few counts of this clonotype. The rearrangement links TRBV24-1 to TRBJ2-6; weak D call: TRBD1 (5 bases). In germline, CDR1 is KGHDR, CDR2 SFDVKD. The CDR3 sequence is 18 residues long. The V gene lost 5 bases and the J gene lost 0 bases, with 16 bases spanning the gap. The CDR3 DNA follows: TGTGCCACCAGTGGCGGCTACTCAGGGCCCTCTGGGGCCAACGTCCTGACTTTC. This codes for CATSGGYSGPSGANVLTF.

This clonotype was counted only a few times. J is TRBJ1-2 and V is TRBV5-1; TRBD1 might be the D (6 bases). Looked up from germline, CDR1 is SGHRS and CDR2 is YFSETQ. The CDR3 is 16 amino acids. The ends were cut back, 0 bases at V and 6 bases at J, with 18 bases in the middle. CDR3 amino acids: CASSLEGAQGQNGYTF. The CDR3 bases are TGCGCCAGCAGCTTGGAGGGAGCACAGGGTCAGAATGGCTACACCTTC.

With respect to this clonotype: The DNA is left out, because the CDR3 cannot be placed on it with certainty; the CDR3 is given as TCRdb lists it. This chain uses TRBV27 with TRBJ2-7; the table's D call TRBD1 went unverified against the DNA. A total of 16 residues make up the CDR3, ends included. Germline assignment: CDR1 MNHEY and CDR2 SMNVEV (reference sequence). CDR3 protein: CASSTSGQGFPYEQYF.

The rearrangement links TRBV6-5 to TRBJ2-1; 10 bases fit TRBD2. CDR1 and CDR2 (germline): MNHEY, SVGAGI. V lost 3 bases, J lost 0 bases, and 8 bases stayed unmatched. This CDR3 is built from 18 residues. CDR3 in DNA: TGTGCCAGCAGTTATGCCAGCGGGGGGGCGAGCTCCTACAATGAGCAGTTCTTC. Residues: CASSYASGGASSYNEQFF.

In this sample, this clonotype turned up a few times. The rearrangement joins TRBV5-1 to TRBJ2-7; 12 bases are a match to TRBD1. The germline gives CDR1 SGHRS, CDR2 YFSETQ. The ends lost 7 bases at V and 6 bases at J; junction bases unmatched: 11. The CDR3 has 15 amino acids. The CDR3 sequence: CASSGTGGQMFEQYF. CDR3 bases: TGCGCCAGCTCCGGGACAGGGGGCCAGATGTTCGAGCAGTACTTC.

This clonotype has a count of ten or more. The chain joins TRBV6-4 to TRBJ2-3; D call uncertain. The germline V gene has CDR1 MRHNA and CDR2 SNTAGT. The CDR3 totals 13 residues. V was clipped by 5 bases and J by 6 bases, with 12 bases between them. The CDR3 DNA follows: TGTGCCAGCAGTACAGATTCCTACGATACGCAGTATTTT. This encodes CASSTDSYDTQYF.

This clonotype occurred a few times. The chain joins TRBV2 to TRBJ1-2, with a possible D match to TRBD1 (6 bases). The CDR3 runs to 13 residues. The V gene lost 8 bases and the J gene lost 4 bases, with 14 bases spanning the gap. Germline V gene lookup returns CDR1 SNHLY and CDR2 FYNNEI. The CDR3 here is CASRDTLFYGYTF. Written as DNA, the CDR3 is TGTGCCAGCCGGGACACCTTATTCTATGGCTACACCTTC.

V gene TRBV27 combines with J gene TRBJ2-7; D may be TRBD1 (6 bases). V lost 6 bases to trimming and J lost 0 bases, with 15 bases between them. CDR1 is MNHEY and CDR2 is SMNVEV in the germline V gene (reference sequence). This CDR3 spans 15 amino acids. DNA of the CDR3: TGTGCCAGCAGCTTAAGGGGGTTTAGCTCCTACGAGCAGTACTTC. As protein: CASSLRGFSSYEQYF.

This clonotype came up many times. CDR3 sequence: CASSLSGSYEQYF. Here the CDR3 DNA reads TGTGCCAGCAGTTTATCTGGCAGCTACGAGCAGTACTTC. J is TRBJ2-7 and V is TRBV27; D not resolved. The length of the CDR3 is 13 residues. V was trimmed by 0 bases and J by 3 bases, leaving 6 bases between them. Per germline, CDR1 MNHEY and CDR2 SMNVEV (reference sequence).

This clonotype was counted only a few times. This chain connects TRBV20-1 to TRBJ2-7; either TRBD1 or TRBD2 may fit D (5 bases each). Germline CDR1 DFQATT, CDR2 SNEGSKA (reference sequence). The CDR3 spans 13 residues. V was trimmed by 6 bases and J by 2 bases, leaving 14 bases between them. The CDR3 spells CSAWDGVAYEQYF. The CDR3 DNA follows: TGCAGTGCGTGGGACGGCGTCGCCTACGAGCAGTACTTC.